Detailed here is one T cell receptor beta chain. Its antigen is unknown. Thyroid ultrasound, orbital computed tomography, TRAb, serum thyroxine and clinical symptoms formed the basis of diagnosis. This sample is drawn from a study of Graves' ophthalmopathy and Graves' hyperthyroidism. Points from the study as a whole: The majority of expanded thyroid clonotypes above 0.001 frequency also occurred in blood. A 13-signature model separated ophthalmopathy from stable hyperthyroidism, just over 85% sensitivity, approximately 84% specificity.

The germline CDR1 and CDR2 sequences are PRHDT and FYEKMQ (reference sequence). CDR3 length: 17 residues. With 0 bases clipped from V and 2 bases from J, the junction kept 5 bases outside the gene matches. Researchers took RNA transcripts and amplified TCR beta CDR3 regions from them. The first round was an RT-PCR with HTBI primers, and the second round was a multiplex PCR. TCRdb recomputed calls from the multiplex PCR reads with MiXCR, one row per CDR3 protein. This sample yields about 740,000 distinct CDR3 sequences, of which 40% are seen a single time; less than 55% belongs to the top ten. Source material: peripheral blood. The TCR comes from an adult man with Graves' ophthalmopathy. The rearrangement uses TRBV13 and TRBJ2-7; 12 bases match TRBD2. The CDR3 bases are TGTGCCAGCAGCTTAGGCATGGGACTAGCGGGTACCTACGAGCAGTACTTC. Protein product: CASSLGMGLAGTYEQYF.